This T cell receptor beta chain derives from a study of blood T cell repertoires in COVID-19. Study in general: Material from acute and convalescent COVID-19 was sourced from the United States, Italy and Spain. In each case, the material was cDNA or gDNA derived from T cells, B-cell-depleted T cells, or PBMCs.

Original analysis: The authors estimated nucleated cell counts from reference gene primer amplification. Assay used: immunoSEQ multiplex PCR; TCRdb lists only in-frame clones, some missing. That table furnishes V, J and clone size, whereas the DNA furnished D and trimming. The repertoire holds about 300,000 clones, with 70% to 90% as singletons. The germline V gene has CDR1 MNHNS and CDR2 SASEGT. V was trimmed by 5 bases and J by 2 bases, leaving 12 bases between them. The CDR3 has 14 residues. The chain links TRBV6-1 to TRBJ1-2; D is perhaps TRBD1 (6 bases). The source material was peripheral blood. The origin of this receptor is a woman aged 30 to 39 who had recovered from COVID-19. Written as DNA, the CDR3 is TGTGCCAGCAGTTTCGGACAGCTGAACTATGGCTACACCTTC. Translation gives CASSFGQLNYGYTF.